This is a list of T cell receptor beta chains from one sample in a study of cytomegalovirus exposure and HLA in healthy donors. Some clones are missing from TCRdb's copy, which holds only in-frame ones; the method was immunoSEQ multiplex PCR. The table includes tens of thousands of clones, roughly 80% detected once. The sample consisted of PBMCs. The receptors derive from a woman in her thirties or forties in good health and CMV-seropositive. Each CDR3 is given with its conserved first and last residue. D genes are given only for firm matches. For some rows the clone size is stated as once, few or many, or as a class when expanded; others skip it.

D gene: -
J gene: TRBJ2-3
V gene: TRBV6-5
clone size: -
CDR3 protein: CASSLNREGTQYF
CDR3 DNA: TGTGCCAGCAGTCTAAACAGGGAAGGGACGCAGTATTTT

D gene: -
J gene: TRBJ2-3
V gene: TRBV20-1
clone size: -
CDR3 protein: CSARSPDTQYF
CDR3 DNA: TGCAGTGCTAGATCCCCGGATACGCAGTATTTT

D gene: TRBD2
J gene: TRBJ2-7
V gene: TRBV19
clone size: -
CDR3 protein: CASSAGTSHNEQYF
CDR3 DNA: TGTGCCAGTAGCGCCGGGACTAGTCATAACGAGCAGTACTTC

D gene: -
J gene: TRBJ2-7
V gene: TRBV13
clone size: -
CDR3 protein: CASSLGAYEQYF
CDR3 DNA: TGTGCCAGCAGCTTGGGAGCCTACGAGCAGTACTTC

D gene: -
J gene: TRBJ1-1
V gene: TRBV25-1
clone size: -
CDR3 protein: CASKRGGNTEAFF
CDR3 DNA: TGTGCCAGCAAAAGAGGGGGAAACACTGAAGCTTTCTTT

D gene: -
J gene: TRBJ1-1
V gene: TRBV28
clone size: -
CDR3 protein: CASSLTFQAEAFF
CDR3 DNA: TGTGCCAGCAGTCTGACCTTTCAGGCTGAAGCTTTCTTT

D gene: TRBD1
J gene: TRBJ1-6
V gene: TRBV6-5
clone size: -
CDR3 protein: CASRGGLDNSPLHF
CDR3 DNA: TGTGCCAGCAGAGGGGGCTTGGATAATTCACCCCTCCACTTT

D gene: -
J gene: TRBJ1-6
V gene: TRBV18
clone size: -
CDR3 protein: CASSPGEDGYNSPLHF
CDR3 DNA: TGTGCCAGCTCACCGGGGGAGGACGGCTATAATTCACCCCTCCACTTT

D gene: TRBD1
J gene: TRBJ1-2
V gene: TRBV28
clone size: -
CDR3 protein: CASSWDRPTNYGYTF
CDR3 DNA: TGTGCCAGCAGTTGGGACAGGCCCACTAACTATGGCTACACCTTC

D gene: TRBD1
J gene: TRBJ1-1
V gene: TRBV30
clone size: -
CDR3 protein: CAWDSGTGDEAFF
CDR3 DNA: TGTGCCTGGGATTCCGGGACAGGGGACGAAGCTTTCTTT

D gene: TRBD1
J gene: TRBJ1-6
V gene: TRBV7-9
clone size: few
CDR3 protein: CASSTRTGGNSPLHF
CDR3 DNA: TGTGCCAGCAGCACCAGGACAGGTGGGAATTCACCCCTCCACTTT

D gene: -
J gene: TRBJ1-4
V gene: TRBV10-2
clone size: -
CDR3 protein: CASSDPGYNEKLFF
CDR3 DNA: TGCGCCAGCAGTGACCCAGGTTATAATGAAAAACTGTTTTTT

D gene: -
J gene: TRBJ2-7
V gene: TRBV30
clone size: -
CDR3 protein: CAWTTGASYEQYF
CDR3 DNA: TGTGCCTGGACAACTGGGGCCTCCTACGAGCAGTACTTC

D gene: TRBD1
J gene: TRBJ1-2
V gene: TRBV28
clone size: once
CDR3 protein: CASRPGTGSNGYTF
CDR3 DNA: TGTGCCAGCAGACCCGGGACAGGGAGTAATGGCTACACCTTC

D gene: TRBD1
J gene: TRBJ1-1
V gene: TRBV4-1
clone size: few
CDR3 protein: CASSPGDRGDTEAFF
CDR3 DNA: TGCGCCAGCAGCCCAGGGGACAGGGGGGACACTGAAGCTTTCTTT

D gene: TRBD2
J gene: TRBJ2-3
V gene: TRBV5-1
clone size: -
CDR3 protein: CASSLSWRGGIDTQYF
CDR3 DNA: TGCGCCAGCAGCCTGTCGTGGCGGGGGGGCATTGATACGCAGTATTTT

D gene: -
J gene: TRBJ1-5
V gene: TRBV18
clone size: -
CDR3 protein: CASSRAGNQPQHF
CDR3 DNA: TGTGCCAGCTCTCGGGCAGGGAATCAGCCCCAGCATTTT

D gene: TRBD1
J gene: TRBJ2-7
V gene: TRBV19
clone size: -
CDR3 protein: CASSQGTGTTYEQYF
CDR3 DNA: TGTGCCAGTAGCCAGGGGACAGGAACAACCTACGAGCAGTACTTC

D gene: TRBD2
J gene: TRBJ2-7
V gene: TRBV9
clone size: -
CDR3 protein: CASSVGVGGSYEQYF
CDR3 DNA: TGTGCCAGCAGCGTAGGTGTCGGGGGGTCCTACGAGCAGTACTTC

D gene: -
J gene: TRBJ1-3
V gene: TRBV7-9
clone size: -
CDR3 protein: CASSVTRRGNTIYF
CDR3 DNA: TGTGCCAGCAGCGTGACGCGCAGGGGAAACACCATATATTTT

D gene: TRBD1
J gene: TRBJ1-4
V gene: TRBV15
clone size: -
CDR3 protein: CATSTDRGLGKLFF
CDR3 DNA: TGTGCCACCAGCACGGACAGGGGGCTCGGGAAACTGTTTTTT

D gene: -
J gene: TRBJ1-1
V gene: TRBV5-1
clone size: -
CDR3 protein: CASSPGQISREAFF
CDR3 DNA: TGCGCCAGCAGCCCCGGACAGATCTCACGGGAAGCTTTCTTT

D gene: TRBD1
J gene: TRBJ1-2
V gene: TRBV10-2
clone size: -
CDR3 protein: CASSGTGGGGYTF
CDR3 DNA: TGCGCCAGCAGCGGGACAGGGGGCGGTGGCTACACCTTC

D gene: TRBD1
J gene: TRBJ2-5
V gene: TRBV6-5
clone size: -
CDR3 protein: CASSSVGTGETQYF
CDR3 DNA: TGTGCCAGCAGCTCCGTAGGGACAGGGGAGACCCAGTACTTC

D gene: -
J gene: TRBJ2-3
V gene: TRBV5-1
clone size: -
CDR3 protein: CASSLDSGTDTQYF
CDR3 DNA: TGCGCCAGCAGCTTGGATAGCGGTACAGATACGCAGTATTTT

D gene: -
J gene: TRBJ2-5
V gene: TRBV28
clone size: -
CDR3 protein: CASSLASQGGETQYF
CDR3 DNA: TGTGCCAGCAGTCTAGCGAGCCAGGGTGGGGAGACCCAGTACTTC

D gene: -
J gene: TRBJ1-6
V gene: TRBV7-2
clone size: -
CDR3 protein: CASSLDSIYSPLHF
CDR3 DNA: TGTGCCAGCAGCTTAGACTCCATTTATTCACCCCTCCACTTT

D gene: -
J gene: TRBJ2-7
V gene: TRBV18
clone size: few
CDR3 protein: CASSYGAQTYEQYF
CDR3 DNA: TGTGCCAGCTCATATGGAGCGCAAACCTACGAGCAGTACTTC

D gene: TRBD1
J gene: TRBJ1-2
V gene: TRBV25-1
clone size: -
CDR3 protein: CASNPPRGGGYTF
CDR3 DNA: TGTGCCAGCAACCCACCGAGAGGGGGCGGCTACACCTTC

D gene: TRBD1
J gene: TRBJ1-1
V gene: TRBV5-4
clone size: large
CDR3 protein: CASSLGTEGNTEAFF
CDR3 DNA: TGTGCCAGCAGCTTAGGGACAGAAGGTAACACTGAAGCTTTCTTT

D gene: TRBD2
J gene: TRBJ2-1
V gene: TRBV11-2
clone size: once
CDR3 protein: CASSSRLAGLHVQFF
CDR3 DNA: TGTGCCAGCAGCTCACGACTAGCGGGGCTTCACGTGCAGTTCTTC

D gene: -
J gene: TRBJ1-4
V gene: TRBV9
clone size: -
CDR3 protein: CASSVAVLDEKLFF
CDR3 DNA: TGTGCCAGCAGCGTAGCTGTCCTTGATGAAAAACTGTTTTTT

D gene: TRBD2
J gene: TRBJ2-3
V gene: TRBV7-7
clone size: -
CDR3 protein: CASSQSGTRTDTQYF
CDR3 DNA: TGTGCCAGCAGCCAATCCGGGACTAGGACAGATACGCAGTATTTT

D gene: -
J gene: TRBJ2-7
V gene: TRBV21-1
clone size: -
CDR3 protein: CASSKLGDSSLSYEQYF
CDR3 DNA: TGTGCCAGCAGCAAATTGGGGGACAGTAGTCTCTCCTACGAGCAGTACTTC

D gene: -
J gene: TRBJ1-1
V gene: TRBV11-1
clone size: -
CDR3 protein: CASSLERRNTEAFF
CDR3 DNA: TGTGCCAGCAGCTTGGAGAGAAGGAACACTGAAGCTTTCTTT

D gene: -
J gene: TRBJ2-7
V gene: TRBV13
clone size: few
CDR3 protein: CASSPSQDEQYF
CDR3 DNA: TGTGCCAGCAGCCCCTCCCAGGACGAGCAGTACTTC

D gene: -
J gene: TRBJ1-2
V gene: TRBV9
clone size: -
CDR3 protein: CASSSTLSIGGGYTF
CDR3 DNA: TGTGCCAGCAGCAGTACCCTTAGCATCGGTGGTGGCTACACCTTC

D gene: -
J gene: TRBJ1-3
V gene: TRBV15
clone size: -
CDR3 protein: CATSRDRGTGNTIYF
CDR3 DNA: TGTGCCACCAGCAGAGACCGGGGGACTGGAAACACCATATATTTT

D gene: -
J gene: TRBJ2-3
V gene: TRBV7-2
clone size: -
CDR3 protein: CASRPGLITDTQYF
CDR3 DNA: TGTGCCAGCCGGCCGGGACTGATCACAGATACGCAGTATTTT